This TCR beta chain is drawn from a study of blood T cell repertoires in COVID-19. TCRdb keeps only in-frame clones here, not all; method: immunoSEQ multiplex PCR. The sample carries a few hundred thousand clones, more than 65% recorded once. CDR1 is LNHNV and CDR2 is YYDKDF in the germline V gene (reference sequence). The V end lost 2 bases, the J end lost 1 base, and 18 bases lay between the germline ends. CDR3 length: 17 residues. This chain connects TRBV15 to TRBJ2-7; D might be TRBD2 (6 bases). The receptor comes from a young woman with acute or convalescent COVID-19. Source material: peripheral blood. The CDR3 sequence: CATSRTYLTGLSYEQYF. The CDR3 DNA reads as TGTGCCACCAGCAGAACTTACCTCACGGGACTGTCCTACGAGCAGTACTTC.